The 27 T cell receptor beta chains in this list originate from one sample, sequenced in a study of T-cell reconstitution after alpha-beta-depleted transplantation in children (dated by TCRdb to about 2016). The library was built by means of PCR. Sequenced on an Illumina HiSeq 2500. TCR libraries were prepared with molecular barcoding, using unique molecular identifiers to normalize TCRbeta repertoire quantification. TCRdb reanalyzed the raw reads on its own, using fastp at Q25 for trimming and MiXCR for clone calling, and kept in-frame beta chains. Identical CDR3 protein sequences are pooled into one entry, listed with their most common genes and DNA. The sample records a few hundred thousand distinct CDR3 sequences, roughly 22% of which are singletons. The ten largest account for approximately 3.9% of the sample. Sequenced material: PBMCs from the stem cell graft donor, taken from the stem cell graft. The receptors were gathered from a human donor who donated a stem cell graft to a child with acute myeloid leukemia.

The J gene is TRBJ2-2, the V gene TRBV28; D unresolved. Per the germline V gene, CDR1 is MDHEN and CDR2 is SYDVKM. This CDR3 is 12 amino acids long. V was clipped by 7 bases and J by 2 bases, with 5 bases between them. DNA of the CDR3: TGTGCCAGCAATCGCAACACCGGGGAGCTGTTTTTT. Protein product: CASNRNTGELFF.

This clonotype was counted only a few times. The chain's CDR3 is CSVDGASLDEQFF. The CDR3 DNA follows: TGCAGCGTTGACGGGGCTAGTCTCGATGAGCAGTTCTTC. The J gene is TRBJ2-1, the V gene TRBV29-1; D is possibly TRBD1 or TRBD2 (5 bases each). This CDR3 is built from 13 residues. The germline CDR1 and CDR2 sequences are SQVTM and ANQGSEA. V shed 3 bases and J shed 8 bases, with 14 bases lying between them.

The chain has TRBV12-3 or TRBV12-4 and TRBJ2-7, with a weak D call TRBD2 (6 bases). This CDR3 is 14 amino acids long. The ends were cut back, 6 bases at V and 3 bases at J, with 15 bases in the middle. The CDR3 region is CASRRSGGIYEQYF. The CDR3 bases are TGTGCCAGCAGAAGATCCGGGGGAATCTACGAGCAGTACTTC.

This clonotype appeared a few times. The chain uses TRBV29-1 and TRBJ2-5; 7 bases match TRBD1. From germline, CDR1 is SQVTM and CDR2 ANQGSEA. V trimming: 3 bases; J trimming: 4 bases; junction bases outside the gene matches: 11. The length of the CDR3 is 15 residues. The DNA for the CDR3 is TGCAGCGTTGAGTCGGTGAGGGGGCTGGGAGAGACCCAGTACTTC. Its protein product is CSVESVRGLGETQYF.

This clonotype was recorded a few times. The gene calls are TRBV29-1 and TRBJ2-1; 12 nucleotides line up with TRBD1. J was trimmed by 10 bases and V by 4 bases; bases with no gene match: 14. This CDR3 comprises 16 residues. Germline CDR1 is SQVTM and CDR2 is ANQGSEA. CDR3 in amino acids: CSVVPTGTGGFSEQFF. CDR3 DNA: TGCAGCGTTGTCCCTACCGGGACAGGGGGCTTCAGCGAGCAGTTCTTC.

The rearrangement links TRBV7-3 to TRBJ2-7; 7 bases line up with TRBD2. Losses at the gene ends were 10 bases for V and 3 bases for J; bases not matched to a gene: 9. CDR3 length: 13 residues. Looked up from germline, CDR1 is SGHTA and CDR2 is FQGTGA. CDR3 region: CATTREGSYEQYF. The CDR3 nucleotides are TGTGCCACGACCAGGGAGGGGAGCTACGAGCAGTACTTC.

This clonotype is a singleton in its sample. The chain carries TRBV4-1 and TRBJ2-2, with 8 bases matching TRBD1. Germline CDR1 reads MGHRA; CDR2 reads YSYEKL. This CDR3 is built from 18 residues. V trimming: 7 bases; J trimming: 1 base; junction bases outside the gene matches: 14. The CDR3 DNA reads TGCGCCAGCACCTCGACCATTTTAGGACAGGGGAACACCGGGGAGCTGTTTTTT. Amino acids: CASTSTILGQGNTGELFF.

This sequence joins TRBV5-1 and TRBJ2-1, with TRBD2 matching 9 bases. Germline V gene sequence: CDR1 SGHRS, CDR2 YFSETQ. The CDR3 length is 21 residues. J was trimmed by 8 bases and V by 4 bases; bases with no gene match: 28. This chain's CDR3 is CASSRSQNRGLAGGLVDEQFF. The CDR3 coding sequence is TGCGCCAGCAGCCGCTCACAGAACAGGGGCCTGGCGGGAGGGCTTGTCGATGAGCAGTTCTTC.

This clonotype was recorded at least ten times. V and J are TRBV20-1 and TRBJ2-3; the match to TRBD2 covers 10 bases. The CDR3 totals 14 residues. CDR1 is DFQATT and CDR2 is SNEGSKA in the germline V gene (reference sequence). Germline trimming cut 6 bases from V and 2 bases from J; bases unmatched to any gene: 5. The DNA of the CDR3 is TGCAGTGCCGGGACTAGCGCGACCACAGATACGCAGTATTTT. This gives the protein CSAGTSATTDTQYF.

This clonotype was picked up a small number of times. The chain couples TRBV12-3 or TRBV12-4 to TRBJ1-1; weak D call: TRBD1 (6 bases). This CDR3 spans 12 amino acids. Trimming removed 6 bases from V and 4 bases from J, with 9 bases in between. In DNA form, the CDR3 reads TGTGCCAGCAGCAGGGGATCCACTGAAGCTTTCTTT. It translates to CASSRGSTEAFF.

The chain carries TRBV10-3 and TRBJ2-3, with a tentative D call TRBD2 (6 bases). Trimming pared 5 bases from V and 6 bases from J, leaving 12 bases between. The CDR3 spans 13 residues. Looked up from germline, CDR1 is ENHRY and CDR2 is SYGVKD. CDR3 loop: CAISTQEGDTQYF. DNA of the CDR3: TGTGCCATCAGTACACAGGAGGGCGATACGCAGTATTTT.

J is TRBJ2-1 and V is TRBV5-1, with D perhaps matching TRBD2 (6 bases). CDR1 is SGHRS, CDR2 YFSETQ, per germline. The V gene lost 0 bases and the J gene lost 14 bases, with 15 bases spanning the gap. CDR3 length: 13 residues. DNA for the CDR3: TGCGCCAGCAGCTTGGCCGGGACTTACCAGGAGTTCTTC. Amino acid sequence: CASSLAGTYQEFF.

This clonotype has just a few counts. The chain couples TRBV5-1 to TRBJ2-1; 11 bases are a match to TRBD2. Per germline, CDR1 SGHRS and CDR2 YFSETQ. The length of the CDR3 is 17 residues. J lost 3 bases, V lost 0 bases, and 5 bases had no gene match. The DNA of the CDR3 is TGCGCCAGCAGCTTGGAAGGGACTAGCGGATTCTACAATGAGCAGTTCTTC. This translates into CASSLEGTSGFYNEQFF.

CDR3 DNA sequence: TGTGCCAGCAGCAAACAGGGCACCCACAATGAGCAGTTCTTC. Its protein product is CASSKQGTHNEQFF. The chain combines TRBV5-4 with TRBJ2-1; D perhaps matches TRBD1 (6 bases). The CDR3 has 14 residues. V was trimmed by 4 bases and J by 5 bases, leaving 13 bases between them. Germline lookup yields CDR1 SGHNT and CDR2 YYREEE (reference sequence).

This clonotype was found many times. This chain joins TRBV6-1 and TRBJ2-7; 10 bases are a match to TRBD2. CDR1 and CDR2 (germline): MNHNS, SASEGT. J was trimmed by 4 bases and V by 5 bases; bases with no gene match: 5. The CDR3 totals 14 residues. Written as DNA, the CDR3 is TGTGCCAGCAGTCCTAGCGGGAGTATGTACGAGCAGTACTTC. Its translation: CASSPSGSMYEQYF.

This clonotype occurred many times. The chain uses TRBV6-6 and TRBJ1-5; the D is unclear. Germline values: CDR1 MNHNY, CDR2 SVGAGI (reference sequence). The CDR3 consists of 12 residues. The V end lost 6 bases, the J end lost 2 bases, and 5 bases lay between the germline ends. The CDR3 DNA reads TGTGCCAGCAGGGAGGGCAATCAGCCCCAGCATTTT. This encodes CASREGNQPQHF.

This clonotype appeared a few times. V is TRBV11-2 and J is TRBJ2-7; 12 bases fit TRBD2. This CDR3 comprises 17 residues. The germline V gene has CDR1 SGHAT and CDR2 FQNNGV. V was pared by 5 bases and J by 0 bases, with 8 bases of the junction left unmatched. The CDR3: CASSPVGLAGSSYEQYF. The CDR3 region has the DNA TGTGCCAGCAGCCCCGTCGGACTAGCGGGGAGCTCCTACGAGCAGTACTTC.

This clonotype turned up a few times. This chain connects TRBV27 to TRBJ2-7; TRBD2 agrees at 7 bases. Germline V lookup: CDR1 MNHEY, CDR2 SMNVEV (reference sequence). The CDR3 has 17 residues. The V gene end was trimmed by 3 bases and the J gene end by 2 bases; junction bases not matched to a gene: 13. CDR3 residues: CASSFRATRERTYEQYF. The CDR3 coding sequence is TGTGCCAGCAGTTTCAGGGCAACGCGGGAGAGAACCTACGAGCAGTACTTC.

This clonotype was detected many times. Written as DNA, the CDR3 is TGTGCCAGCAGTTTTGGCCCACACAATGAGCAGTTCTTC. As protein: CASSFGPHNEQFF. The V call is TRBV27, the J call TRBJ2-1; D gene ambiguous. Germline V gene data show CDR1 as MNHEY and CDR2 as SMNVEV (reference sequence). Trimming took 3 bases from V and 5 from J, leaving 8 bases between them. This CDR3 is built from 13 residues.

In this sample, this clonotype turned up a few times. V usage is TRBV29-1 and J usage is TRBJ2-3, with 10 positions matching TRBD2. The CDR3 length is 15 residues. Germline CDR1 reads SQVTM; CDR2 reads ANQGSEA. Unmatched junction bases numbered 4, after V lost 1 base and J lost 3 bases. This chain's CDR3 is CSVEGRAGGTDTQYF. CDR3 bases: TGCAGCGTTGAAGGGAGAGCGGGAGGGACAGATACGCAGTATTTT.

This clonotype came up a few times. This chain connects TRBV10-3 to TRBJ2-7, with TRBD2 as a possible D gene (6 bases). Germline assignment: CDR1 ENHRY and CDR2 SYGVKD. Trimming removed 4 bases from V and 0 bases from J, with 10 bases in between. The CDR3 length is 14 residues. CDR3 sequence reads: CAISAGGTSYEQYF. CDR3 nucleotide sequence: TGTGCCATCAGTGCTGGGGGGACCTCCTACGAGCAGTACTTC.

This clonotype was counted between two and nine times. CDR3 sequence: CASSTLQGGQRPQHF. The CDR3 bases are TGCGCCAGCAGCACCCTCCAGGGAGGGCAACGGCCCCAGCATTTT. The V call is TRBV5-1, the J call TRBJ1-5; perhaps TRBD1 as D (5 bases). V lost 4 bases and J lost 9, with 20 bases in between. Germline CDR1 and CDR2: SGHRS and YFSETQ. This CDR3 has 15 residues.

This clonotype turned up a few times. Its ends do not fully match the called genes, so a read error is possible. The rearrangement joins TRBV20-1 to TRBJ2-7; the match to TRBD2 covers 8 bases. From germline, CDR1 is DFQATT and CDR2 SNEGSKA (reference sequence). This CDR3 has 14 residues. CDR3 DNA: TGCAGTGCAAGGGGTAGCGGGAATTCCTACGATCAGTACTTC. Translated: CSARGSGNSYDQYF.

The chain has TRBV5-1 and TRBJ2-5; TRBD1 might be the D (5 bases). This CDR3 has 14 residues. Trimming took off 0 bases at V and 4 bases at J, with 10 bases between the two ends. CDR1 and CDR2 (germline): SGHRS, YFSETQ. In DNA, the CDR3 is TGCGCCAGCAGCTTGGAAGGACATACAGAGACCCAGTACTTC. Translation: CASSLEGHTETQYF. The whole variable domain, remainder taken from reference TRBV5-1 and TRBJ2-5, is KAGVTQTPRYLIKTRGQQVTLSCSPISGHRSVSWYQQTPGQGLQFLFEYFSETQRNKGNFPGRFSGRQFSNSRSEMNVSTLELGDSALYLCASSLEGHTETQYFGPGTRLLVL.

This clonotype was recorded at least ten times. This rearrangement joins TRBV6-4 to TRBJ2-1; a possible D gene is TRBD2 (7 bases). The CDR3 consists of 14 residues. V was trimmed by 3 bases and J by 6 bases, leaving 12 bases between them. Looked up from germline, CDR1 is MRHNA and CDR2 is SNTAGT. CDR3 DNA sequence: TGTGCCAGCAGTGAATTGGGAGGGGGCAATGAGCAGTTCTTC. Protein sequence: CASSELGGGNEQFF.

The rearrangement uses TRBV20-1 and TRBJ1-1; D remains ambiguous. Germline-derived CDR1 and CDR2 are DFQATT and SNEGSKA (reference sequence). There are 10 residues in the CDR3. The ends were cut back, 6 bases at V and 2 bases at J, with 4 bases in the middle. The CDR3 reads CSARNTEAFF. The CDR3 bases are TGCAGTGCCCGTAACACTGAAGCTTTCTTT.

This clonotype appeared a few times. The chain employs TRBV10-3 and TRBJ2-5; 12 positions match TRBD2. V lost 0 bases to trimming and J lost 6 bases; unmatched junction nucleotides: 5. The CDR3 is 16 amino acids. Germline assignment: CDR1 ENHRY and CDR2 SYGVKD. CDR3 nucleotides: TGTGCCATCAGTGAGTCGCGACTAGCGGGAGAAAAGACCCAGTACTTC. Its translation: CAISESRLAGEKTQYF.